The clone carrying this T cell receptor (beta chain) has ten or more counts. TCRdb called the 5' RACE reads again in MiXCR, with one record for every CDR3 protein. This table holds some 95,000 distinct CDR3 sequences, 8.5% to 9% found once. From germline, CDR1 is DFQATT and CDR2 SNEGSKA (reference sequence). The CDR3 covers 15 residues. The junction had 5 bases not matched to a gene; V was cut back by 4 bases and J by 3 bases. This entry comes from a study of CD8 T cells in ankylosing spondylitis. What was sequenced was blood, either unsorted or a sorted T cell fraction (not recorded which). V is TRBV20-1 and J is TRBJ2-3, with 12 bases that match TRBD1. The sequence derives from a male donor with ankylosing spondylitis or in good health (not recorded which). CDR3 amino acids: CSATPGQGATDTQYF. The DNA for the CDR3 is TGCAGTGCTACCCCGGGACAGGGGGCAACAGATACGCAGTATTTT.